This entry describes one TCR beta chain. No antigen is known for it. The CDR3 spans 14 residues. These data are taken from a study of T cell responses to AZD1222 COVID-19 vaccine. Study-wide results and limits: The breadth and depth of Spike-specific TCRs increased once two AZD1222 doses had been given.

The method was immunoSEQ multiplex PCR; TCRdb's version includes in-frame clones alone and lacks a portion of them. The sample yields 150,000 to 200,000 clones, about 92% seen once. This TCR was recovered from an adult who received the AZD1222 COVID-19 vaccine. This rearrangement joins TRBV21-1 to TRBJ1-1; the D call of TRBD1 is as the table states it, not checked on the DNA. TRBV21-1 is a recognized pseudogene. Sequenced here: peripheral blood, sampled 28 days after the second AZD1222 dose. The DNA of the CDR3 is TGTGCCAGCAGCCTGACAGACGCGAACACTGAAGCTTTCTTT. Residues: CASSLTDANTEAFF.